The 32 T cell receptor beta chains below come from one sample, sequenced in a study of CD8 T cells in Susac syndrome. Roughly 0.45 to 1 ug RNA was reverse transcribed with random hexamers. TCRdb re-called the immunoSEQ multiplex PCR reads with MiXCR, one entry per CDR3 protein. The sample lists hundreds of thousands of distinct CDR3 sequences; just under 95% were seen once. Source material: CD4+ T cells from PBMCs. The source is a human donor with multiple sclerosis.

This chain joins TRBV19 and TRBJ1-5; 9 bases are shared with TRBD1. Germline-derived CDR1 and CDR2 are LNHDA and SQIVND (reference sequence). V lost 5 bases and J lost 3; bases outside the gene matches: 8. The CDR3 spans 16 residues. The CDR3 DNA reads TGTGCCAGTAGTCCGGGACAGGGACTCCCCAATCAGCCCCAGCATTTT. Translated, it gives CASSPGQGLPNQPQHF.

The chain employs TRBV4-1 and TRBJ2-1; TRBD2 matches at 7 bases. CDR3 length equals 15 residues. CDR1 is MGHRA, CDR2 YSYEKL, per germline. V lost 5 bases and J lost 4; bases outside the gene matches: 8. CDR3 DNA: TGCGCCAGCAGCTCCCTGGGGGGGGTTTACAATGAGCAGTTCTTC. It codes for CASSSLGGVYNEQFF.

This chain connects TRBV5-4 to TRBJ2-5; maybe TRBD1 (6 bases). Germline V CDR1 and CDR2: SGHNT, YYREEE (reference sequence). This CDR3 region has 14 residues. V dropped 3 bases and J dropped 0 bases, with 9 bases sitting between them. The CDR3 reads CASSSGQNQETQYF. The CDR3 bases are TGTGCCAGCAGCTCAGGACAGAACCAAGAGACCCAGTACTTC.

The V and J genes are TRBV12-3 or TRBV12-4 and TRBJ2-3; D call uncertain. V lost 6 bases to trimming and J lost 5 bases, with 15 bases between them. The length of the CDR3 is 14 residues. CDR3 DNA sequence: TGTGCCAGCAGCCCCGGGCCCGGCGGAGATACGCAGTATTTT. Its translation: CASSPGPGGDTQYF.

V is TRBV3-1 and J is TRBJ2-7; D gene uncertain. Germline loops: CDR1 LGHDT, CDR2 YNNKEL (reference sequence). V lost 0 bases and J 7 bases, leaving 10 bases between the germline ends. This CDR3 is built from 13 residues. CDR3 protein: CASSQDLLWEQYF. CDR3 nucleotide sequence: TGTGCCAGCAGCCAAGATCTGCTATGGGAGCAGTACTTC.

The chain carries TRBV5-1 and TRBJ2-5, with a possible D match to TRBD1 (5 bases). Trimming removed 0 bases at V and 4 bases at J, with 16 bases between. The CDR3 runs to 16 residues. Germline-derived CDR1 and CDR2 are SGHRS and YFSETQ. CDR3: CASSLAKARVGETQYF. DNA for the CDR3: TGCGCCAGCAGCTTGGCCAAAGCCAGGGTGGGAGAGACCCAGTACTTC.

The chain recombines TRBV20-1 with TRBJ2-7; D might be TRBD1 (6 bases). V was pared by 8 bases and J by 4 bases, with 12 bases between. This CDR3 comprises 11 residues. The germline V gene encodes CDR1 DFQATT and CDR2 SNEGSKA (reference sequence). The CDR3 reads CSPQQGYEQYF. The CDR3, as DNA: TGCAGTCCCCAACAGGGTTACGAGCAGTACTTC.

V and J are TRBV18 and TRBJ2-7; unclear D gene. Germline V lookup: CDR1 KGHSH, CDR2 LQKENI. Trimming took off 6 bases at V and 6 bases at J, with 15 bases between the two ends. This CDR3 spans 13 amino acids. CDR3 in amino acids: CASSTMDRTEQYV. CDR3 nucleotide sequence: TGTGCCAGCTCCACCATGGATCGGACCGAGCAGTACGTC.

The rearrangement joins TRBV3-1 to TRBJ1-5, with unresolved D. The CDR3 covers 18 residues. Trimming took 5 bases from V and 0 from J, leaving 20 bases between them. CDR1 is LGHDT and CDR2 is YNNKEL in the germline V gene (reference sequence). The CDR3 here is CASSSSKSWRYSNQPQHF. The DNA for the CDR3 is TGTGCCAGCAGCTCGAGTAAATCCTGGAGATATAGCAATCAGCCCCAGCATTTT. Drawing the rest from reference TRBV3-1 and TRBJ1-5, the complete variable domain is DTAVSQTPKYLVTQMGNDKSIKCEQNLGHDTMYWYKQDSKKFLKIMFSYNNKELIINETVPNRFSPKSPDKAHLNLHINSLELGDSAVYFCASSSSKSWRYSNQPQHFGDGTRLSIL.

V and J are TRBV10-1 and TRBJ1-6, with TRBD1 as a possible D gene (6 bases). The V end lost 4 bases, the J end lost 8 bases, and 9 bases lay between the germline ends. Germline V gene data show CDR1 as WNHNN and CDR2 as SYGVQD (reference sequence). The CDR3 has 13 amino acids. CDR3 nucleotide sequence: TGCGCCAGCAGTGGACAGGTCGATTCACCCCTCCACTTT. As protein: CASSGQVDSPLHF.

The CDR3 nucleotides are TGTGCCACCAGCAGAGATCGCCTAGCGGTAGAAAATACGCAGTATTTT. Its protein is CATSRDRLAVENTQYF. V and J are TRBV15 and TRBJ2-3, with 7 bases fitting TRBD2. Unmatched junction bases numbered 10, after V lost 0 bases and J lost 7 bases. Germline V gene data show CDR1 as LNHNV and CDR2 as YYDKDF (reference sequence). This CDR3 has 16 amino acids.

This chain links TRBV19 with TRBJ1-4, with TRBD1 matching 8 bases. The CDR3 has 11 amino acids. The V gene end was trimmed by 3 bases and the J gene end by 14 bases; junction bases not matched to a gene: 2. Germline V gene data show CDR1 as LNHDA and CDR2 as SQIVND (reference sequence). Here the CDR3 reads CASSIRDRLFF. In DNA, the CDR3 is TGTGCCAGTAGTATCCGGGACAGGCTGTTTTTT.

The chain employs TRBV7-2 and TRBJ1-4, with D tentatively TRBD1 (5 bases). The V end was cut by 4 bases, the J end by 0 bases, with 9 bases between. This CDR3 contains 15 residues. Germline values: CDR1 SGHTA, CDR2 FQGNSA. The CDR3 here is CASSSGTATNEKLFF. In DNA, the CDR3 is TGTGCCAGCAGCTCCGGGACGGCAACTAATGAAAAACTGTTTTTT.

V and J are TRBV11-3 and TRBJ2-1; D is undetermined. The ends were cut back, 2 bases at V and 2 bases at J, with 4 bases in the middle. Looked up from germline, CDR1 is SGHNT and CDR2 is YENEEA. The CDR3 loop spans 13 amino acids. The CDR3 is CASSLPTYNEQFF. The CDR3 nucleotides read TGTGCCAGCAGCTTACCGACCTACAATGAGCAGTTCTTC.

In nucleotides, the CDR3 is TGTGCCAGCAGCTTAGTCCCCGGGGCTGGGCAAGAGACCCAGTACTTC. Protein sequence: CASSLVPGAGQETQYF. The rearrangement uses TRBV11-2 and TRBJ2-5; D could derive from TRBD1 or TRBD2 (5 bases each). Between the trimmed V and J ends, which lost 1 base and 2 bases, there was a span of 14 bases. CDR1 and CDR2 (germline): SGHAT, FQNNGV. The CDR3 is 16 residues long.

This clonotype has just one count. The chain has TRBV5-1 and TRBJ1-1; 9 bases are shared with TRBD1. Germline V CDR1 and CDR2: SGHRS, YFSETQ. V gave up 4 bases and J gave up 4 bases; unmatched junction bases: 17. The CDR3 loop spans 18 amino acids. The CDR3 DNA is TGCGCCAGCAGCCCGAACAACTTACAGGGGGCGCTTATCACTGAAGCTTTCTTT. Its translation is CASSPNNLQGALITEAFF.

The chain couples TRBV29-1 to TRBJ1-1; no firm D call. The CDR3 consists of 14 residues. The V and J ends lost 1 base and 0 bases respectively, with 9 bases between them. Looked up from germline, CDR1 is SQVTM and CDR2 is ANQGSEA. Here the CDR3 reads CSVEVGGLNTEAFF. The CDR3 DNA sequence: TGCAGCGTTGAAGTTGGAGGGTTGAACACTGAAGCTTTCTTT.

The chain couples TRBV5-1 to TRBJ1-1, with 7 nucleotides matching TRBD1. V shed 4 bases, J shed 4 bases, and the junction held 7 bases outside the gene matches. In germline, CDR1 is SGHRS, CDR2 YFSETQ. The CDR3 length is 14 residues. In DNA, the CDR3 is TGCGCCAGCAGCCTCAGGGGGTGGGGCACTGAAGCTTTCTTT. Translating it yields CASSLRGWGTEAFF. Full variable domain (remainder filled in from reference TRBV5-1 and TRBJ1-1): KAGVTQTPRYLIKTRGQQVTLSCSPISGHRSVSWYQQTPGQGLQFLFEYFSETQRNKGNFPGRFSGRQFSNSRSEMNVSTLELGDSALYLCASSLRGWGTEAFFGQGTRLTVV.

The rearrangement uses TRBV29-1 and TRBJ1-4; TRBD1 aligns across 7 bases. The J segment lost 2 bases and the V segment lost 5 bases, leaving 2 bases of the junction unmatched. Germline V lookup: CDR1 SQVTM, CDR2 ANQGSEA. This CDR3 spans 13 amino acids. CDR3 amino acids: CSVQTGTNEKLFF. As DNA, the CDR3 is TGCAGCGTTCAGACAGGGACTAATGAAAAACTGTTTTTT.

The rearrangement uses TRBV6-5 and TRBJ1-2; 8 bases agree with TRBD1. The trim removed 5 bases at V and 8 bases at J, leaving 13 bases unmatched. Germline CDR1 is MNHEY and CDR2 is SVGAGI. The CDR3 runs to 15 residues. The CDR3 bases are TGTGCCAGCAGTCCATCAATGGACAGGGTAGAGGGCTACACCTTC. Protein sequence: CASSPSMDRVEGYTF.

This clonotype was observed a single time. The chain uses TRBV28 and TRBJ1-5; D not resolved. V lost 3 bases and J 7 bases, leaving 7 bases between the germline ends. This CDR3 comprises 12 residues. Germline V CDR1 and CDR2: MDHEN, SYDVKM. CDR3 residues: CASSFLGQPQHF. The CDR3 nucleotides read TGTGCCAGCAGTTTTTTAGGACAGCCCCAGCATTTT.

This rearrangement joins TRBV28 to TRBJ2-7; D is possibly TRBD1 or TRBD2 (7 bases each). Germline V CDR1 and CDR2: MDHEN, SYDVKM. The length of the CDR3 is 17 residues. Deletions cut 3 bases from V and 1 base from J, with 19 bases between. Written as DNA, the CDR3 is TGTGCCAGCAGTTTGGTTAATTTCAGGGGGGGATCCTACGAGCAGTACTTC. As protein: CASSLVNFRGGSYEQYF.

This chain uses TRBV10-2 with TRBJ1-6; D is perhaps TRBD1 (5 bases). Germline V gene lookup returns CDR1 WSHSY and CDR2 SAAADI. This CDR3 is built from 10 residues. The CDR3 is CARGGSPLHF. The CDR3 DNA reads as TGCGCGCGGGGGGGATCACCCCTCCACTTT.

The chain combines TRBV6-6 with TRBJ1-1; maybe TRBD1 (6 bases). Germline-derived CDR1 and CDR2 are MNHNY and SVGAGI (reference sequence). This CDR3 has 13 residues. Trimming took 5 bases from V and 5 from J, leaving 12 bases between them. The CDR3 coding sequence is TGTGCCAGCAGTACCTGGGGGCTAACTGAAGCTTTCTTT. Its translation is CASSTWGLTEAFF.

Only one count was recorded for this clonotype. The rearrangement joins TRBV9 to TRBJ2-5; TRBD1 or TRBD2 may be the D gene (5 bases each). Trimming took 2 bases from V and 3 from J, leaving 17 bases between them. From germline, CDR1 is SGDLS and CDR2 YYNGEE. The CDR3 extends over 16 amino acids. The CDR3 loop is CASSVGLGLGEETQYF. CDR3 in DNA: TGTGCCAGCAGCGTCGGTCTGGGGTTGGGGGAAGAGACCCAGTACTTC.

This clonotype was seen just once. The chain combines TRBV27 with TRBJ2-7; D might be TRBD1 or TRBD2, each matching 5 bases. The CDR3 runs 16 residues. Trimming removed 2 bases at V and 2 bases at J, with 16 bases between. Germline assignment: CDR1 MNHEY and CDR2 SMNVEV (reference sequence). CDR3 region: CASSLRHGTVPYEQYF. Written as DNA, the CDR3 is TGTGCCAGCAGTTTAAGACACGGGACGGTCCCCTACGAGCAGTACTTC.

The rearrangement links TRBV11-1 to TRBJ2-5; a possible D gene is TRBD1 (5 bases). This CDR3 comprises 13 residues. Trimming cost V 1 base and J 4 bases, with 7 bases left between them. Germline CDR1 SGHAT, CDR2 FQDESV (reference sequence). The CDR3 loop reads CASSLVQGETQYF. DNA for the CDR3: TGTGCCAGCAGCTTAGTCCAGGGAGAGACCCAGTACTTC.

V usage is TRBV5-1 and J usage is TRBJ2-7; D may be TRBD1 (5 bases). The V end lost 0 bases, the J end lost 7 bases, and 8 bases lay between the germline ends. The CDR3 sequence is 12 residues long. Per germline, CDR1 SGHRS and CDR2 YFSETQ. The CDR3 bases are TGCGCCAGCAGCTTGGAGGGGTTAGAGCAGTACTTC. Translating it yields CASSLEGLEQYF.

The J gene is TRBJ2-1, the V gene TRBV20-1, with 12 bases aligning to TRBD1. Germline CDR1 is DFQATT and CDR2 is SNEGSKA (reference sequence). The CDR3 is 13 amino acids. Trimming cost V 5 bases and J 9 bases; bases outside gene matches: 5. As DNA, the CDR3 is TGCAGTGCTGCCAGGGACAGGGGGCGTGAGCAGTTCTTC. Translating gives CSAARDRGREQFF.

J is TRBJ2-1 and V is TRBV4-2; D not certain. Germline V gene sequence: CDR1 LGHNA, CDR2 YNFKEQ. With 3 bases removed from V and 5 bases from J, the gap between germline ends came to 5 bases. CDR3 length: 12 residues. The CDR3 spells CASSHTNNEQFF. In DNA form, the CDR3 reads TGTGCCAGCAGCCATACGAACAATGAGCAGTTCTTC.

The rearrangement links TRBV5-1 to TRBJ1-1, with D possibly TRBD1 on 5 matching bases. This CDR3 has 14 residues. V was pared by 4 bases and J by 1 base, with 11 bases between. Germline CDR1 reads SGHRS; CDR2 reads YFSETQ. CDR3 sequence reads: CASSGGATNTEAFF. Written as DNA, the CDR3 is TGCGCCAGCAGCGGGGGTGCCACGAACACTGAAGCTTTCTTT.

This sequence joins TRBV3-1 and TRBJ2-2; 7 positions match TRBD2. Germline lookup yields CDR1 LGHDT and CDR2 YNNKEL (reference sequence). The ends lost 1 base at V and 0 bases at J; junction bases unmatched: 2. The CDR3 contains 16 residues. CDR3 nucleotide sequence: TGTGCCAGCAGCCAAGGGCTAGCGGCGAACACCGGGGAGCTGTTTTTT. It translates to CASSQGLAANTGELFF.